A selection of T cell receptor beta chains follows, all from one sample in a study of shared clonotypes between healthy human individuals. Data came from immunoSEQ multiplex PCR; TCRdb stores just in-frame clones and leaves some out. The repertoire has 850,000 to 1,200,000 clones, 60% to 80% of them found once; the top ten carry around 1.5%. Sequencing used memory CD4+ T cells sorted from blood. Receptors originate from a man aged 18 to 30 in good health. Both conserved end residues are part of each CDR3. A D gene is named only where the DNA matches it firmly. Where a row states a size, it is once, few, many or the class of an expanded clone; other rows omit it.

clone size	J gene	D gene	V gene	CDR3 DNA	CDR3 protein
.	TRBJ2-7	TRBD1	TRBV6-6	TGTGCCAGCAGTTCCCATCTAGGACAGGAAAAAAGGGAGCAGTACTTC	CASSSHLGQEKREQYF
few	TRBJ2-7	TRBD1	TRBV5-6	TGTGCCAGCAGCCGAAAGACAGGGGGGGTAGCCGAGCAGTACTTC	CASSRKTGGVAEQYF
.	TRBJ2-1	.	TRBV7-9	TGTGCCAGCAGCTTATTAGACAGTTACAATGAGCAGTTCTTC	CASSLLDSYNEQFF
.	TRBJ2-2	TRBD1	TRBV19	TGTGCCAGTAGTCCCCAGGGGGCGGGCACCGGGGAGCTGTTTTTT	CASSPQGAGTGELFF
.	TRBJ1-1	.	TRBV25-1	TGTGCCAGCTGCTGGAACACTGAAGCTTTCTTT	CASCWNTEAFF
.	TRBJ1-6	.	TRBV6-5	TGTGCCAGCAGCGAGGCACGGAATAATTCACCCCTCCACTTT	CASSEARNNSPLHF
.	TRBJ2-7	.	TRBV2	TGTGCCAGTGTCTACTCGGGTCAGGGCGGCGAGCAGTACTTC	CASVYSGQGGEQYF
.	TRBJ2-2	.	TRBV5-4	TGTGCCAGCAGCTGGGGGAAAAGGGATTCCGGGGAGCTGTTTTTT	CASSWGKRDSGELFF
few	TRBJ1-6	.	TRBV19	TGTGCCAGTAGGAAACAGGGCGATGGCTCACCCCTCCACTTT	CASRKQGDGSPLHF
.	TRBJ1-3	.	TRBV9	TGTGCCAGCAGCGTAAGGGAGTTGGCTGGAAACACCATATATTTT	CASSVRELAGNTIYF
.	TRBJ1-5	.	TRBV9	TGTGCCAGCAGTCTAGCAGGGGCGCAGAGAGAGCCCCAGCATTTT	CASSLAGAQREPQHF
.	TRBJ2-2	.	TRBV2	TGTGCCAGCCGGATAGCCACCGGGGAGCTGTTTTTT	CASRIATGELFF
.	TRBJ1-2	.	TRBV5-1	TGCGCCAGCAGCCTTGGACAATCCTATGGCTACACCTTC	CASSLGQSYGYTF
.	TRBJ1-6	TRBD1	TRBV19	TGTGCCAGTAGGCTCGGACAGGTTAATTCACCCCTCCACTTT	CASRLGQVNSPLHF
.	TRBJ2-6	TRBD1	TRBV19	TGTGCCAGTCGGGACAGGGTTCTGGCTGGGGCCAACGTCCTGACTTTC	CASRDRVLAGANVLTF
.	TRBJ1-5	TRBD1	TRBV28	TGTGCCAGCAGTTTATTTACAGGGGTCAATCAGCCCCAGCATTTT	CASSLFTGVNQPQHF
.	TRBJ2-5	TRBD2	TRBV14	TGTGCCAGCAGCCCGGGACTAGCGCAAGAGACCCAGTACTTC	CASSPGLAQETQYF
.	TRBJ2-2	.	TRBV30	TGTGCCTGGCCCTCGGGAGGGGGCCGGACGACCGGGGAGCTGTTTTTT	CAWPSGGGRTTGELFF
.	TRBJ2-7	.	TRBV7-9	TGTGCCAGCATGAAAGTGGGGGCCTACGAGCAGTACTTC	CASMKVGAYEQYF
.	TRBJ2-1	TRBD2	TRBV18	TGTGCCAGCTCGGGGACTAGCGGATCCTACAATGAGCAGTTCTTC	CASSGTSGSYNEQFF
many	TRBJ1-4	.	TRBV30	TGTGCCTGGGGAGGGGGACGGTATTCCGCAACTAATGAAAAACTGTTTTTT	CAWGGGRYSATNEKLFF
.	TRBJ1-2	TRBD1	TRBV19	TGTGCCAGTAGCCTTCTACCGGACAGGGCATATGGCTACACCTTC	CASSLLPDRAYGYTF
.	TRBJ2-7	TRBD2	TRBV19	TGTGCCAGTAGTATGGGAGGGAATGTCCACGAGCAGTACTTC	CASSMGGNVHEQYF
.	TRBJ1-5	.	TRBV5-4	TGTGCCAGCAGCTTGGGACCCTTGCAGGGTCAGCCCCAGCATTTT	CASSLGPLQGQPQHF
.	TRBJ2-5	TRBD2	TRBV6-5	TGTGCCAGCAGTTACAAGCGGGGGGGCGAGTTTGAGACCCAGTACTTC	CASSYKRGGEFETQYF
.	TRBJ1-2	.	TRBV10-3	TGTGCCATCAGGGACGGTCTAAACTATGGCTACACCTTC	CAIRDGLNYGYTF
.	TRBJ1-2	.	TRBV2	TGTGCCAGCAGTGGGGACGGTGGCTATGGCTACACCTTC	CASSGDGGYGYTF
once	TRBJ1-2	.	TRBV30	TGTGCCTGGAGTGTTGGTGTTGGCTACACCTTC	CAWSVGVGYTF
.	TRBJ2-1	TRBD2	TRBV6-4	TGTGCCAGCAGTGACCTAGCGGGAGCGTACAATGAGCAGTTCTTC	CASSDLAGAYNEQFF
.	TRBJ2-1	TRBD2	TRBV5-6	TGTGCCAGCAGCTTTAGCGGGGGGGTGTCCTTTGGAGAGCAGTTCTTC	CASSFSGGVSFGEQFF
.	TRBJ2-4	.	TRBV19	TGTGCCAGTAGTATCGGCTACAAGGGGAAGCTAGCCAAAAACATTCAGTACTTC	CASSIGYKGKLAKNIQYF
.	TRBJ2-3	TRBD1	TRBV29-1	TGCAGCGTTGAGGGACAGCAAAGGGTGCTCACAGATACGCAGTATTTT	CSVEGQQRVLTDTQYF
once	TRBJ1-4	TRBD1	TRBV30	TGTGCCTGGAGTGTAGGACAGGGGAATGAAAAACTGTTTTTT	CAWSVGQGNEKLFF
.	TRBJ2-1	TRBD2	TRBV5-8	TGTGCCAGCAGCTTGAGGACTAGTGATGAGCAGTTCTTC	CASSLRTSDEQFF
.	TRBJ1-1	TRBD1	TRBV2	TGTGCCAGCAGAGTCCTGGGGACAGCCAACACTGAAGCTTTCTTT	CASRVLGTANTEAFF
.	TRBJ1-4	TRBD1	TRBV9	TGTGCCAGCAGCGTCCGGGACAGGCGAACTAATGAAAAACTGTTTTTT	CASSVRDRRTNEKLFF